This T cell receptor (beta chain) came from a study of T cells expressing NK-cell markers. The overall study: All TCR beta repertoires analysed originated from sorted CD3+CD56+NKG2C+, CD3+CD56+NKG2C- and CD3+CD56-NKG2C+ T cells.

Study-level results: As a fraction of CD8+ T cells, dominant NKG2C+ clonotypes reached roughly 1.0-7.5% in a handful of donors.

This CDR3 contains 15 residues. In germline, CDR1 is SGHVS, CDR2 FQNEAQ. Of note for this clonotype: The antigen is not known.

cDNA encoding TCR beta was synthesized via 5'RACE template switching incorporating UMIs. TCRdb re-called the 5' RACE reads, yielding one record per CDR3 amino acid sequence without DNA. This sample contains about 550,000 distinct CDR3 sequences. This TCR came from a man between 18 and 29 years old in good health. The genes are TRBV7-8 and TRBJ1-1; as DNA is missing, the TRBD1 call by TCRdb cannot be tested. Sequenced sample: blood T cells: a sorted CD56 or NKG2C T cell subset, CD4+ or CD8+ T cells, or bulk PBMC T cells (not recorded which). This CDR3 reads CASSLEGQVNTEAFF.